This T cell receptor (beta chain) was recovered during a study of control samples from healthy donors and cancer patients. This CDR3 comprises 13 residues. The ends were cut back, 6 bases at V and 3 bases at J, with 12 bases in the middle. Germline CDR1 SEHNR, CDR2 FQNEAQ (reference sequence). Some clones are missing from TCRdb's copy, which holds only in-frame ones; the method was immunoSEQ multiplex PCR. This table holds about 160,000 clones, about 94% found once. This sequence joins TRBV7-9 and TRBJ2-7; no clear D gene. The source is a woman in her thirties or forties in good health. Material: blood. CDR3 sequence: CASSSTENYEQYF. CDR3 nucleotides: TGTGCCAGCAGTTCTACGGAGAACTACGAGCAGTACTTC.